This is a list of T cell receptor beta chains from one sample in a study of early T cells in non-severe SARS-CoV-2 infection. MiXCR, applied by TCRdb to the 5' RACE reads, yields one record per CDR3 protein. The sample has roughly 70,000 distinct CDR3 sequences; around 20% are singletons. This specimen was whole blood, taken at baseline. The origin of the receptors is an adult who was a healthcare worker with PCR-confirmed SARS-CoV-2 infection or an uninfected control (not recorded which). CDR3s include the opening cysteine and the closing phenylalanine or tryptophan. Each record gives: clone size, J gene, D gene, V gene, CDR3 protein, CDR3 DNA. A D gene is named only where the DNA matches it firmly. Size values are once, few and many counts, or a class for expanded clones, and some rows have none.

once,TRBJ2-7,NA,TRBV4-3,CASSQEVSGQNSYEQYF,TGCGCCAGCAGCCAAGAGGTCTCGGGACAAAATTCCTACGAGCAGTACTTC
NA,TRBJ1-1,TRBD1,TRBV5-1,CASSKDRGPEAFF,TGCGCCAGCAGTAAGGACAGGGGCCCTGAAGCTTTCTTT
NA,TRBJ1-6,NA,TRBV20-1,CSARQDSNNSPLHF,TGCAGTGCTAGGCAGGACAGTAATAATTCACCCCTCCACTTT
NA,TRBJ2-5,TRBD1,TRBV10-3,CAISSTGTAKETQYF,TGTGCCATCAGTAGTACCGGGACAGCGAAAGAGACCCAGTACTTC
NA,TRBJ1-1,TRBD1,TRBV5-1,CASSLRTGQNTEAFF,TGCGCCAGCAGCTTGCGGACAGGGCAGAACACTGAAGCTTTCTTT
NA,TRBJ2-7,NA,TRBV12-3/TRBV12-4,CASSSPARSHEQYF,TGTGCCAGCAGTTCTCCCGCCCGCAGCCACGAGCAGTACTTC
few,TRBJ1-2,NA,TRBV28,CASSILQGLYGYTF,TGTGCCAGCAGTATCCTACAGGGTCTCTATGGCTACACCTTC
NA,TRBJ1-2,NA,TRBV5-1,CASSLAPTENYGYTF,TGCGCCAGCAGCTTAGCTCCGACCGAAAACTATGGCTACACCTTC
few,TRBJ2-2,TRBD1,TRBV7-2,CASSSRTTGVNTGELFF,TGTGCCAGCAGCTCACGCACTACAGGGGTGAACACCGGGGAGCTGTTTTTT
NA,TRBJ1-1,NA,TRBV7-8,CASSFRGPEAFF,TGTGCCAGCAGCTTCCGCGGACCCGAAGCTTTCTTT
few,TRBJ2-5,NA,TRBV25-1,CASSAGTQEETQYF,TGTGCCAGCAGTGCCGGGACGCAGGAAGAGACCCAGTACTTC
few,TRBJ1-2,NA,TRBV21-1,CASSNRMGYTF,TGTGCCAGCAGCAACCGTATGGGCTACACCTTC
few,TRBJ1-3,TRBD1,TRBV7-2,CASSTGGVGNTIYF,TGTGCCAGCAGCACAGGGGGCGTTGGAAACACCATATATTTT
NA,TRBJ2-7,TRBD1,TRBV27,CASSSGQGDYEQYF,TGTGCCAGCAGTTCGGGACAGGGAGACTACGAGCAGTACTTC
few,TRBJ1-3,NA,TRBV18,CASSPQGSSGNTIYF,TGTGCCAGCTCACCACAGGGGAGCTCTGGAAACACCATATATTTT
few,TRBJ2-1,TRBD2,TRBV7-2,CASSVGRVADPSYNEQFF,TGTGCCAGCAGCGTCGGGAGGGTAGCGGACCCATCCTACAATGAGCAGTTCTTC
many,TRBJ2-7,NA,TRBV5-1,CASSGTGTPAYEQYF,TGCGCCAGCAGCGGAACCGGGACACCCGCCTACGAGCAGTACTTC
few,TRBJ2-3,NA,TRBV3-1,CASSQDGLGTDTQYF,TGTGCCAGCAGCCAAGATGGTTTGGGCACAGATACGCAGTATTTT
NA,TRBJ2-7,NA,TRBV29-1,CSVNTFGEQYF,TGCAGCGTTAACACATTCGGGGAGCAGTACTTC
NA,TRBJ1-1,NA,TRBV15,CATSREMGFTEAFF,TGTGCCACCAGCAGAGAGATGGGGTTCACTGAAGCTTTCTTT
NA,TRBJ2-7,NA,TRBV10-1,CASSDGGAAGEQYF,TGCGCCAGCAGTGACGGCGGCGCTGCCGGCGAGCAGTACTTC
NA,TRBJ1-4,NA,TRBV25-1,CASSDPGQLLALFF,TGTGCCAGCAGTGATCCGGGGCAGTTGCTAGCACTGTTTTTT
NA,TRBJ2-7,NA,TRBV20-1,CSARDTGSSYEQYF,TGCAGTGCTAGAGATACAGGGAGCTCCTACGAGCAGTACTTC
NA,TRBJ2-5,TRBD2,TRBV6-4,CASSPTSGGQETQYF,TGTGCCAGCAGTCCAACTAGCGGGGGCCAAGAGACCCAGTACTTC
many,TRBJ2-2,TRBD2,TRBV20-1,CSALAGGLDTGELFF,TGCAGTGCGTTAGCGGGGGGGCTTGACACCGGGGAGCTGTTTTTT
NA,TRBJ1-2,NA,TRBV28,CASSPALLYGYTF,TGTGCCAGCAGTCCAGCCCTGTTGTATGGCTACACCTTC
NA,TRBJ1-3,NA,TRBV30,CAWSGGSENTIYF,TGTGCCTGGAGTGGGGGGTCTGAAAACACCATATATTTT
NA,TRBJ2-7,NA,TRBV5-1,CASSLVVRLYEQYF,TGCGCCAGCAGCTTGGTTGTCAGGCTCTACGAGCAGTACTTC
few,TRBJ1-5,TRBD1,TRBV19,CASAETGSRQPQHF,TGTGCCAGTGCGGAGACAGGGAGCAGGCAGCCCCAGCATTTT
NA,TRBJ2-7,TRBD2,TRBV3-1,CASSQPGLAYDEQYF,TGTGCCAGCAGCCAGCCGGGACTAGCTTATGACGAGCAGTACTTC
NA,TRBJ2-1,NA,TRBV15,CATSRDGSSSYNEQFF,TGTGCCACCAGCAGAGATGGGAGTTCCTCCTACAATGAGCAGTTCTTC
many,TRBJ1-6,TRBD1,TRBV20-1,CSARKGQTENSPLHF,TGCAGTGCTAGGAAGGGACAGACCGAGAATTCACCCCTCCACTTT
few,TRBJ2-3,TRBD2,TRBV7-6,CASSPTGTRSTDTQYF,TGTGCCAGCAGCCCAACCGGGACTAGGAGCACAGATACGCAGTATTTT
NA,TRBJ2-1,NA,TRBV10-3,CAINLGLGGNEQFF,TGTGCCATCAACCTCGGACTAGGGGGCAATGAGCAGTTCTTC
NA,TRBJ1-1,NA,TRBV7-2,CASRDDSFTEAFF,TGTGCCAGCAGAGATGACAGCTTCACTGAAGCTTTCTTT
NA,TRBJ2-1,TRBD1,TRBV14,CASSQLMTGYNEQFF,TGTGCCAGCAGCCAACTTATGACAGGGTACAATGAGCAGTTCTTC
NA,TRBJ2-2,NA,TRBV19,CASRPPIGLTGELFF,TGTGCCAGTAGGCCTCCGATCGGACTCACCGGGGAGCTGTTTTTT
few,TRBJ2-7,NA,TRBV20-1,CSASLQGLEQYF,TGCAGTGCTTCACTCCAGGGACTCGAGCAGTACTTC
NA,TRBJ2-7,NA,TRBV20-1,CSARERLRKRSSYEQYF,TGCAGTGCTAGAGAACGACTTCGCAAGAGGAGCTCCTACGAGCAGTACTTC
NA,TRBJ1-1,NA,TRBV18,CASSPTFGFMNTEAFF,TGTGCCAGCTCACCCACATTTGGGTTCATGAACACTGAAGCTTTCTTT
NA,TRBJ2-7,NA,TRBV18,CASSPPGVFSYEQYF,TGTGCCAGCTCACCCCCGGGCGTTTTCTCCTACGAGCAGTACTTC
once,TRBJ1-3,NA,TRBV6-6,CASSYSQGPGNTIYF,TGTGCCAGCAGCTATAGCCAGGGCCCAGGAAACACTATATATTTT
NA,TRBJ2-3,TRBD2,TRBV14,CASSLLSGRARDTQYF,TGTGCCAGCAGTCTTCTTAGCGGGAGGGCTCGAGATACGCAGTATTTT
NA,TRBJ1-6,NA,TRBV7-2,CASSLERQTNSPLHF,TGTGCCAGCAGCTTAGAGCGACAAACTAATTCACCCCTCCACTTT
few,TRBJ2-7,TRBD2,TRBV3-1,CASSHPAGEQYF,TGTGCCAGCAGCCACCCAGCGGGGGAGCAGTACTTC
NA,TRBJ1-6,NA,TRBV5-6,CASSVGSGRDSPLHF,TGTGCCAGCAGCGTAGGATCGGGGAGGGACTCACCCCTCCACTTT
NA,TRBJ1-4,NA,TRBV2,CASSADGRREKLFF,TGTGCCAGCAGTGCTGACGGCCGTCGGGAAAAACTGTTTTTT
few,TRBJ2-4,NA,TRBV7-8,CASSLAGTTWDIQYF,TGTGCCAGCAGCTTAGCCGGGACAACGTGGGACATTCAGTACTTC